This is a list of T cell receptor beta chains from one sample in a study of shared clonotypes between healthy human individuals. Data came from immunoSEQ multiplex PCR; TCRdb stores just in-frame clones and leaves some out. The sample includes around 750,000 clones, 74% of them seen just once. The material sequenced was memory CD4+ T cells sorted from blood. These receptors came from a woman in her twenties or thirties in good health. Both conserved end residues are part of each CDR3. Fields, in order: V gene, D gene, clone size, J gene, CDR3 DNA, CDR3 protein. A D gene is named only where the DNA matches it firmly. Clone size is shown for a subset of rows, as once, few, many or a class of expanded clone.

>TRBV25-1|NA|NA|TRBJ2-5
TGTGCCAGCAGTGGCAACAGGGAAGAGACCCAGTACTTC
CASSGNREETQYF
>TRBV10-3|NA|many|TRBJ1-1
TGTGCCATCAGTGAGGGGGGCTGGATTAATATCACTGAAGCTTTCTTT
CAISEGGWINITEAFF
>TRBV19|NA|NA|TRBJ2-3
TGTGCCAGTAGTATAGATAAGCAGGGGGGGACAGATACGCAGTATTTT
CASSIDKQGGTDTQYF
>TRBV25-1|NA|NA|TRBJ2-2
TGTGCCAGCAGTGACCTTTCACTAGTCAACACCGGGGAGCTGTTTTTT
CASSDLSLVNTGELFF
>TRBV6-5|NA|many|TRBJ2-7
TGTGCCAGCAGTTCCGGACTTCTCGGGGAGCAGTACTTC
CASSSGLLGEQYF
>TRBV28|NA|NA|TRBJ2-5
TGTGCCAGCAGTTTATCCGTCCAAGAGACCCAGTACTTC
CASSLSVQETQYF
>TRBV4-2|NA|NA|TRBJ1-2
TGTGCCAGCAGCGCCGAGGGACGAAACTATGGCTACACCTTC
CASSAEGRNYGYTF
>TRBV19|NA|NA|TRBJ1-1
TGTGCCAGTAGTACCATTTTACAGGGAACTGAAGCTTTCTTT
CASSTILQGTEAFF
>TRBV5-1|TRBD2|once|TRBJ2-1
TGCGCCAGCAGCACCCGGGGACTAGCGGGAGAAAATGAGCAGTTCTTC
CASSTRGLAGENEQFF
>TRBV5-4|NA|few|TRBJ1-1
TGTGCCAGCAGCTCAGGGCGAGAGGTAGCTTTCTTT
CASSSGREVAFF
>TRBV9|NA|NA|TRBJ2-7
TGTGCCAGCAGTCCCAGGGGGGCCTACGAGCAGTACTTC
CASSPRGAYEQYF
>TRBV5-1|NA|once|TRBJ1-1
TGCGCCAGCAGCTTGGACACCTTTGGCACTGAAGCTTTCTTT
CASSLDTFGTEAFF
>TRBV5-1|NA|few|TRBJ1-2
TGCGCCAGCAGCCTGACAGCACCCTATGGCTACACCTTC
CASSLTAPYGYTF
>TRBV15|NA|NA|TRBJ2-5
TGTGCCACCAGCCAGAGAGGGGTTGAGACCCAGTACTTC
CATSQRGVETQYF
>TRBV5-4|NA|NA|TRBJ1-3
TGTGCCAGCAGCTTGGCTGGAGGGGGAGGAAACACCATATATTTT
CASSLAGGGGNTIYF
>TRBV6-1|NA|NA|TRBJ2-3
TGTGCCAGCAGGGATCGAGCTAGCACAGATACGCAGTATTTT
CASRDRASTDTQYF
>TRBV7-7|NA|once|TRBJ2-1
TGTGCCAGCAGCTTAGAATCCTTGGGTGGGGAGCAGTTCTTC
CASSLESLGGEQFF
>TRBV5-1|TRBD2|few|TRBJ2-1
TGCGCCAGCAGCTTGAACCAGGGAGCGGGAGATCTTGAGCAGTTCTTC
CASSLNQGAGDLEQFF
>TRBV19|TRBD1|once|TRBJ1-4
TGTGCCAGTATGGCCCAGGGGGCTGGGGAAAAACTGTTTTTT
CASMAQGAGEKLFF
>TRBV28|TRBD2|NA|TRBJ2-7
TGTGCCAGCAGTTCGGGAGGAATGGCCTACGAGCAGTACTTC
CASSSGGMAYEQYF
>TRBV7-3|NA|NA|TRBJ2-3
TGTGCCAGCAGCCAGAACAGGGTTGATACGCAGTATTTT
CASSQNRVDTQYF
>TRBV5-8|NA|NA|TRBJ2-7
TGTGCCAGCAGCCTGTACGGGGGCAGGGCCGAGCAGTACTTC
CASSLYGGRAEQYF
>TRBV27|NA|few|TRBJ1-1
TGTGCCAGCAGTTTCAGGCATTTGAACACTGAAGCTTTCTTT
CASSFRHLNTEAFF
>TRBV20-1|NA|few|TRBJ2-5
TGCAGTGCCAATGGGAGGGAGACCCAGTACTTC
CSANGRETQYF
>TRBV2|NA|many|TRBJ2-6
TGTGCCAGCAGTTTACGACAGCTCTCTGGGGCCAACGTCCTGACTTTC
CASSLRQLSGANVLTF
>TRBV2|NA|NA|TRBJ1-5
TGTGCCAGCAGTCCAACCCCGCAGCCCCAGCATTTT
CASSPTPQPQHF
>TRBV28|TRBD1|once|TRBJ2-7
TGTGCCAGCAGATCTACCGGGACAGTCTCCTACGAGCAGTACTTC
CASRSTGTVSYEQYF
>TRBV5-1|TRBD2|NA|TRBJ2-5
TGCGCCAGCAGCTTGGGCGTCAGCGGGGGCAACCAAGAGACCCAGTACTTC
CASSLGVSGGNQETQYF
>TRBV28|TRBD1|NA|TRBJ1-4
TGTGCCAGCAGTTTGGGGACAGGGGGCAATGAAAAACTGTTTTTT
CASSLGTGGNEKLFF
>TRBV15|NA|NA|TRBJ2-7
TGTGCCACCAGCAGAGAGCCCTCGTCGATCGAGCAGTACTTC
CATSREPSSIEQYF
>TRBV6-5|NA|NA|TRBJ2-7
TGTGCCAGCAGTTATGGAGAGGGAGGAGGGTACGAGCAGTACTTC
CASSYGEGGGYEQYF
>TRBV13|NA|once|TRBJ1-2
TGTGCCAGCAGCTCCCGACGAGCTAACTATGGCTACACCTTC
CASSSRRANYGYTF
>TRBV7-2|TRBD1|NA|TRBJ1-4
TGTGCCAGCAGCCCGGGACAGATGAATGAAAAACTGTTTTTT
CASSPGQMNEKLFF
>TRBV7-6|NA|NA|TRBJ2-3
TGTGCCAGCAGCTTAACAGGGACTACACGCACAGATACGCAGTATTTT
CASSLTGTTRTDTQYF
>TRBV5-1|TRBD2|NA|TRBJ2-5
TGCGCCAGCAGCGGTACAAAGCGGGAATCGGAGACCCAGTACTTC
CASSGTKRESETQYF
>TRBV5-1|TRBD2|NA|TRBJ2-5
TGCGCCACCACTAGCGGGAGAGGGGAGACCCAGTACTTC
CATTSGRGETQYF